Listed below are T cell receptor beta chains from one sample, sequenced in a study of preoperative IRX-2 immunotherapy in early breast cancer. Produced via immunoSEQ multiplex PCR; TCRdb's table is partial and in-frame only. The table shows 43,000 or so clones, with about 95% occurring only once. This specimen was tumor tissue, taken after IRX-2 immunotherapy. The receptors here all came from a human donor with breast cancer. CDR3s include the opening cysteine and the closing phenylalanine or tryptophan. A D gene is named only where the DNA matches it firmly. Only part of the rows carry a size: once, few, many, or a class if the clone is expanded.

d_gene,j_gene,abundance,v_gene,CDR3nt,CDR3aa
TRBD1,TRBJ2-7,-,TRBV4-1,TGCGCCAGCAGCCAACCGGGACAGATGTACGAGCAGTACTTC,CASSQPGQMYEQYF
-,TRBJ1-6,few,TRBV28,TGTGCCAGCACCCAGGGAGGGGAAGGGAATTCACCCCTCCACTTT,CASTQGGEGNSPLHF
-,TRBJ2-1,-,TRBV7-2,TGTGCCAGCAGCTTATCAGGGGACTCATCCTACAATGAGCAGTTCTTC,CASSLSGDSSYNEQFF
-,TRBJ2-7,-,TRBV4-1,TGCGCCAGCAGCCAAGTAGGCGTTTACGAGCAGTACTTC,CASSQVGVYEQYF
-,TRBJ2-1,-,TRBV4-3,TGCGCCAGCAGCCAAGAAATAAGCTCCTACAATGAGCAGTTCTTC,CASSQEISSYNEQFF
TRBD2,TRBJ2-2,-,TRBV6-5,TGTGCCAGCAGTTTGACTAGCGGGAGATCAACCGGGGAGCTGTTTTTT,CASSLTSGRSTGELFF
TRBD1,TRBJ1-4,-,TRBV5-5,TGTGCCAGCAACTACAGGGGGCTGGGTGAAAAACTGTTTTTT,CASNYRGLGEKLFF
-,TRBJ2-3,-,TRBV10-2,TGCGCCAGCAGTGTTACGGACTACGCCGTCCCCACAGATACGCAGTATTTT,CASSVTDYAVPTDTQYF
-,TRBJ1-2,few,TRBV23-1,TGCGCCAGCAGTCCCCGCCGGTGGGGGTGGGACTACACCTTC,CASSPRRWGWDYTF
TRBD2,TRBJ2-1,-,TRBV6-5,TGTGCCAGCAGGACAGCGGGGGGGAGACAGGAGCAGTTCTTC,CASRTAGGRQEQFF
-,TRBJ1-6,-,TRBV21-1,TGTGCCAGCAGCAAAGGGAATTCACCCCTCCACTTT,CASSKGNSPLHF
-,TRBJ2-7,-,TRBV29-1,TGCAGCGTCGTTGTTAGCGCCTCCTACGAGCAGTACTTC,CSVVVSASYEQYF
-,TRBJ1-1,-,TRBV15,TGTGCCACCAGCAGGACAGACTACCAGACCACTGAAGCTTTCTTT,CATSRTDYQTTEAFF
TRBD1,TRBJ2-7,-,TRBV19,TGTGCCAGCTCGGACAGGGCCGTCCACGAGCAGTACTTC,CASSDRAVHEQYF
TRBD2,TRBJ2-3,once,TRBV7-2,TGTGCCAGCAGCTTCGGACTAGCGGGGCCCACAGATACGCAGTATTTT,CASSFGLAGPTDTQYF
-,TRBJ2-4,-,TRBV11-1,TGTGCCAGCAGCTTAGGTAGGGGAAACATTCAGTACTTC,CASSLGRGNIQYF
-,TRBJ1-1,-,TRBV30,TGTGCCTGGAGCCAGAGGACTGAAGCTTTCTTT,CAWSQRTEAFF
-,TRBJ1-1,-,TRBV6-5,TGTGCCAGCAGTTACTCGAAACGGCCGAACACTGAAGCTTTCTTT,CASSYSKRPNTEAFF
TRBD1,TRBJ1-4,-,TRBV18,TGTGCCAGCTCCGTCAGGGGGGCAACTAATGAAAAACTGTTTTTT,CASSVRGATNEKLFF
-,TRBJ2-1,-,TRBV14,TGTGCCTCTGGTCCCGTGGATGAGCAGTTCTTC,CASGPVDEQFF
-,TRBJ1-1,-,TRBV6-5,TGTGCCAGCAGTTACCGCCCGGGGGGTCTTGAAGCTTTCTTT,CASSYRPGGLEAFF
-,TRBJ2-3,-,TRBV4-1,TGCGCCAGCAGCCAACAGCCCAGGGTGGGGCGGGATACGCAGTATTTT,CASSQQPRVGRDTQYF
-,TRBJ1-5,-,TRBV5-1,TGCGCCAGCAGCTTTTCAGGTAATAGCAATCAGCCCCAGCATTTT,CASSFSGNSNQPQHF
TRBD1,TRBJ1-2,once,TRBV19,TGTGCCAGTAGTATCCCCACAGGGGGCCTGGGCTACACCTTC,CASSIPTGGLGYTF
-,TRBJ2-1,-,TRBV9,TGTGCCAGCAGCTCGACAGGTTCCTACAATGAGCAGTTCTTC,CASSSTGSYNEQFF
-,TRBJ2-3,-,TRBV9,TGTGCCAGCGCAAAGGGGGGGCCAGATACGCAGTATTTT,CASAKGGPDTQYF
TRBD1,TRBJ1-1,-,TRBV10-3,TGTGCCATCAGTGAGTCGGAACAGGGGCCCCACACTGAAGCTTTCTTT,CAISESEQGPHTEAFF
-,TRBJ1-2,-,TRBV2,TGTGCCAGCAGTGTCGCGGGGGCAGGTACCTACACCTTC,CASSVAGAGTYTF
-,TRBJ2-1,once,TRBV27,TGTGCCAGCAGTTTAGGCTGGGGTGAGCAGTTCTTC,CASSLGWGEQFF
-,TRBJ2-5,once,TRBV9,TGTGCCAGCAGCGTCGGGGGATGGGGGGAGACCCAGTACTTC,CASSVGGWGETQYF
TRBD2,TRBJ2-1,-,TRBV13,TGTGCCAGCAGCTTAGGCCGGCGACTAGCCTCCTACAATGAGCAGTTCTTC,CASSLGRRLASYNEQFF
TRBD1,TRBJ2-5,-,TRBV28,TGTGCCAGCAGTTTTCTTGGACAGGGGGCTGGGGAGACCCAGTACTTC,CASSFLGQGAGETQYF
-,TRBJ1-1,-,TRBV5-1,TGCGCCAGCAGCTTGGAGCGGGCACTTCCGAACACTGAAGCTTTCTTT,CASSLERALPNTEAFF
-,TRBJ2-5,-,TRBV18,TGTGCCAGCTCACCGCGTGGGGGGACCCAAGAGACCCAGTACTTC,CASSPRGGTQETQYF
-,TRBJ2-7,once,TRBV28,TGTGCCGCAAAGGGGGGGGTATACGAGCAGTACTTC,CAAKGGVYEQYF
TRBD1,TRBJ2-2,once,TRBV2,TGTGCCAGCAGTGATTGGACAGGAGCCACCGGGGAGCTGTTTTTT,CASSDWTGATGELFF
-,TRBJ1-2,-,TRBV29-1,TGCAGCGTTGTGGCCTTGGGGGGGAAGGGGGGCTACACCTTC,CSVVALGGKGGYTF
-,TRBJ1-6,-,TRBV10-3,TGTGCCATCAGGGACGAGCAGTTTGATAATTCACCCCTCCACTTT,CAIRDEQFDNSPLHF
-,TRBJ2-3,once,TRBV11-1,TGTGCCAGCAGCTTAAGGGACACAGATACGCAGTATTTT,CASSLRDTDTQYF
-,TRBJ2-3,once,TRBV19,TGTGCCAGTAGTATAGCCGGCCTAGCGATCCGGGATACGCAGTATTTT,CASSIAGLAIRDTQYF